This T cell receptor (beta chain) was obtained from a study of blood T cells in healthy people across ages. Per the germline V gene, CDR1 is SGHTA and CDR2 is FQGNSA. V lost 0 bases and J lost 5, with 4 bases in between. There are 12 residues in the CDR3. This clonotype was seen at least ten times. A second PCR of about 7 to 12 cycles used a sample-barcoded 5' primer and a J-beta primer mix. TCRdb processed the 5' RACE reads anew with MiXCR; each CDR3 protein has one entry. The sample holds about 640,000 distinct CDR3 sequences, around 43% seen once. No fewer than 5.5 micrograms of total RNA were isolated from every sample.

The sample taken for sequencing was blood. The gene calls are TRBV7-2 and TRBJ2-5, with no clear D. The receptor comes from a man aged 80 or over in good health. Here the CDR3 reads CASSLALETQYF. CDR3 nucleotide sequence: TGTGCCAGCAGCTTAGCGTTGGAGACCCAGTACTTC.